This note documents a single T cell receptor (beta chain) sequence. Its ends do not fully match the called genes, so a read error is possible. Germline lookup yields CDR1 SEHNR and CDR2 FQNEAQ (reference sequence). The CDR3 has 17 amino acids. The second PCR ran roughly 6 to 11 cycles with a sample-barcoded 5' primer and J-beta primers. Unique molecular identifiers of 12 random nucleotides labeled each cDNA. TCRdb used MiXCR to reprocess the 5' RACE reads, holding one entry per CDR3 protein. The sample consists of fewer than 900,000 distinct CDR3 sequences, roughly 45% of them appearing once. The draw of peripheral blood yielded about 10 milliliters from each donor. The sample comes from a study of blood T cells in healthy people across ages.

This chain joins TRBV7-9 and TRBJ1-1, with D perhaps TRBD1 (5 bases). Material for sequencing was blood. The sequence was obtained from a woman aged 55-75 years in good health. The CDR3 protein is CATEKGSGPSPNTQAFF. DNA for the CDR3: TGTGCCACCGAAAAGGGGTCAGGGCCTTCCCCGAACACTCAAGCTTTCTTT. Drawing the rest from reference TRBV7-9 and TRBJ1-1, the complete variable domain is DTGVSQNPRHKITKRGQNVTFRCDPISEHNRLYWYRQTLGQGPEFLTYFQNEAQLEKSRLLSDRFSAERPKGSFSTLEIQRTEQGDSAMYLCATEKGSGPSPNTQAFFGQGTRLTVV.